Following are 25 T cell receptor beta chains from one sample sequenced in a study of Ad26.COV2.S vaccination and SARS-CoV-2 variants. The assay was immunoSEQ multiplex PCR, and TCRdb's table has in-frame clones only and misses some. The sample has about 350,000 clones, around 89% seen once. The sample's treatment: around 19 received Ad26.COV2.S at low or high dose, single or two shots; roughly five received placebo; per-sample allocation not given. Collection of samples fell on day 63 after the first vaccine or placebo injection. Sequenced material: peripheral blood, taken in a trial of Ad26.COV2.S vaccine versus placebo. These receptors were taken from a person between 18 and 65 years old who received the Ad26.COV2.S COVID-19 vaccine or a placebo.

The V gene is TRBV28, the J gene TRBJ1-1, with unresolved D. The V end lost 6 bases, the J end lost 11 bases, and 19 bases lay between the germline ends. This CDR3 contains 13 residues. CDR1 is MDHEN and CDR2 is SYDVKM in the germline V gene. DNA for the CDR3: TGTGCCAGCAGCTCCTTGACAAATCAAGGCGCTTTCTTT. Translated, it gives CASSSLTNQGAFF.

The gene calls are TRBV5-6 and TRBJ2-1; D may be TRBD2 (6 bases). The V gene lost 5 bases and the J gene lost 0 bases, with 12 bases spanning the gap. The germline gives CDR1 SGHDT, CDR2 YYEEEE. This CDR3 is built from 15 residues. CDR3 residues: CASRGGTVSYNEQFF. CDR3 bases: TGTGCCAGCAGGGGCGGGACTGTCTCCTACAATGAGCAGTTCTTC. The complete variable domain, with remaining parts taken from reference TRBV5-6 and TRBJ2-1, reads DAGVTQSPTHLIKTRGQQVTLRCSPKSGHDTVSWYQQALGQGPQFIFQYYEEEERQRGNFPDRFSGHQFPNYSSELNVNALLLGDSALYLCASRGGTVSYNEQFFGPGTRLTVL.

This clone was found a few times. This chain links TRBV3-1 (or the pseudogene TRBV3-2) with TRBJ2-7; 9 bases agree with TRBD2. The length of the CDR3 is 15 residues. Trimming removed 5 bases from V and 2 bases from J; junction bases left unmatched: 7. Per germline, CDR1 LGHDT and CDR2 YNNKEL (reference sequence). The CDR3 DNA reads as TGTGCCAGCAGCACCCTAGCGGGAAAGGCCTACGAGCAGTACTTC. It is translated as CASSTLAGKAYEQYF.

The genes are TRBV4-3 and TRBJ2-1; 8 positions match TRBD2. CDR1 and CDR2 (germline): LGHNA, YSLEER. The junction had 5 bases not matched to a gene; V was cut back by 2 bases and J by 5 bases. The CDR3 loop spans 15 amino acids. The CDR3 sequence is CASSQQRGPNNEQFF. The CDR3 region has the DNA TGCGCCAGCAGCCAACAGCGGGGGCCAAACAATGAGCAGTTCTTC.

The chain carries TRBV5-3 and TRBJ1-2; maybe TRBD1 (6 bases). TRBV5-3 belongs to the ORF category, with a function that is uncertain. Trimming pared 4 bases from V and 3 bases from J, leaving 19 bases between. This CDR3 is 16 amino acids long. The CDR3 coding sequence is TGTGCCAGAAGCCCAGATTTTGACAGGCAGTACTATGGCTACACCTTC. Translated, it gives CARSPDFDRQYYGYTF.

The chain joins TRBV6-2 or TRBV6-3 to TRBJ2-5; D uncertain. From germline, CDR1 is MNHEY and CDR2 SVGEGT. Trimming removed 5 bases from V and 2 bases from J, with 6 bases in between. This CDR3 has 12 amino acids. Here the CDR3 reads CASSGIQETQYF. DNA of the CDR3: TGTGCCAGCAGTGGAATACAAGAGACCCAGTACTTC.

V is TRBV7-2 and J is TRBJ1-1; 8 nucleotides line up with TRBD1. CDR1 is SGHTA, CDR2 FQGNSA, per germline. This CDR3 is built from 16 residues. With V trimmed by 5 bases and J by 4 bases, 12 bases remained unmatched. The CDR3 here is CASSKRTGTGGTEAFF. Here the CDR3 DNA reads TGTGCCAGCAGCAAACGGACCGGGACAGGAGGCACTGAAGCTTTCTTT.

The chain carries TRBV6-1 and TRBJ2-5, with D perhaps matching TRBD1 (5 bases). With 1 base removed from V and 3 bases from J, the gap between germline ends came to 12 bases. This CDR3 has 15 amino acids. Germline values: CDR1 MNHNS, CDR2 SASEGT. For the CDR3, the DNA is TGTGCCAGCAGTGAAGTCTGGACACAGGAAGAGACCCAGTACTTC. It specifies CASSEVWTQEETQYF.

This chain links TRBV15 with TRBJ2-5; D not resolved. The germline gives CDR1 LNHNV, CDR2 YYDKDF (reference sequence). The V end was cut by 6 bases, the J end by 1 base, with 18 bases between. The CDR3 has 16 residues. The CDR3 protein is CATSPHGPSLQETQYF. The CDR3 region has the DNA TGTGCCACCAGTCCTCACGGGCCCTCACTCCAAGAGACCCAGTACTTC.

This clone showed up just once. This chain links TRBV19 with TRBJ1-5; the D gene is possibly TRBD1 (5 bases). Per the germline V gene, CDR1 is LNHDA and CDR2 is SQIVND (reference sequence). CDR3 length: 15 residues. Between the trimmed V and J ends, which lost 6 bases and 0 bases, there was a span of 12 bases. The CDR3 loop reads CASSRTRYSNQPQHF. The CDR3 region has the DNA TGTGCCAGTAGCCGGACAAGATATAGCAATCAGCCCCAGCATTTT. Filled out from reference TRBV19 and TRBJ1-5, the complete variable domain reads DGGITQSPKYLFRKEGQNVTLSCEQNLNHDAMYWYRQDPGQGLRLIYYSQIVNDFQKGDIAEGYSVSREKKESFPLTVTSAQKNPTAFYLCASSRTRYSNQPQHFGDGTRLSIL.

In its sample, this clone was seen once. The chain has TRBV24-1 and TRBJ2-1; D not resolved. The V end lost 7 bases, the J end lost 9 bases, and 15 bases lay between the germline ends. The CDR3 has 13 amino acids. Germline V gene data show CDR1 as KGHDR and CDR2 as SFDVKD. The CDR3 is CATSDLDWGEQFF. CDR3 bases: TGTGCCACCAGCGATCTAGACTGGGGTGAGCAGTTCTTC.

As DNA, the CDR3 is TGTGCCAGCACCGCTAGCGAAAAAGAGACCCAGTACTTC. Its translation: CASTASEKETQYF. The V gene is TRBV7-2, the J gene TRBJ2-5; D is perhaps TRBD2 (6 bases). This CDR3 region has 13 residues. Trimming stripped 7 bases from V and 3 bases from J, with 12 bases between. Looked up from germline, CDR1 is SGHTA and CDR2 is FQGNSA.

V gene TRBV6-5 combines with J gene TRBJ1-2; D gene unclear. The germline V gene has CDR1 MNHEY and CDR2 SVGAGI. With 6 bases removed from V and 5 bases from J, the gap between germline ends came to 7 bases. The CDR3 contains 11 residues. CDR3 nucleotides: TGTGCCAGCAGCCCACGGTATGGCTACACCTTC. Amino acid sequence: CASSPRYGYTF.

This sequence joins TRBV12-3 or TRBV12-4 and TRBJ2-3; D gene unclear. This CDR3 is 12 amino acids long. Deletions cut 1 base from V and 6 bases from J, with 5 bases between. DNA for the CDR3: TGTGCCAGCAGTTTAGGAATGGATACGCAGTATTTT. It codes for CASSLGMDTQYF.

This chain links TRBV4-1 with TRBJ1-6; D gene ambiguous. From germline, CDR1 is MGHRA and CDR2 YSYEKL. The CDR3 length is 15 residues. V lost 2 bases and J 4 bases, leaving 9 bases between the germline ends. CDR3: CASSQSSGYNSPLHF. CDR3 bases: TGCGCCAGCAGCCAATCATCCGGATATAATTCACCCCTCCACTTT.

The genes are TRBV27 and TRBJ1-4; a possible D gene is TRBD1 (5 bases). V lost 6 bases, J lost 4 bases, and 9 bases lay in between. There are 13 residues in the CDR3. Germline V gene lookup returns CDR1 MNHEY and CDR2 SMNVEV (reference sequence). The CDR3 sequence is CASRTVFNEKLFF. The CDR3 DNA is TGTGCCAGCAGGACAGTCTTTAATGAAAAACTGTTTTTT.

This sequence joins TRBV2 and TRBJ1-5, with 9 positions matching TRBD1. V lost 6 bases and J lost 2; bases outside the gene matches: 11. Germline CDR1 and CDR2: SNHLY and FYNNEI. The CDR3 covers 17 residues. The CDR3 region is CASRKTRTGAGNQPQHF. The CDR3 nucleotides read TGTGCCAGCAGAAAAACTAGGACAGGGGCGGGCAATCAGCCCCAGCATTTT.

V gene TRBV7-2 combines with J gene TRBJ1-3; D uncertain. CDR3 size: 16 residues. From germline, CDR1 is SGHTA and CDR2 FQGNSA. The V and J ends lost 5 bases and 0 bases respectively, with 14 bases between them. The CDR3 region is CASSPTQVLSGNTIYF. As DNA, the CDR3 is TGTGCCAGCAGCCCGACCCAGGTGCTCTCTGGAAACACCATATATTTT. Supplemented by reference TRBV7-2 and TRBJ1-3, the full variable domain reads GAGVSQSPSNKVTEKGKDVELRCDPISGHTALYWYRQSLGQGLEFLIYFQGNSAPDKSGLPSDRFSAERTGGSVSTLTIQRTQQEDSAVYLCASSPTQVLSGNTIYFGEGSWLTVV.

Concerning this clone itself: Other DNA sequences in the same sample also yield this CDR3. V gene TRBV19 combines with J gene TRBJ2-6; D ambiguous. CDR3 length equals 15 residues. With 3 bases removed from V and 3 bases from J, the gap between germline ends came to 9 bases. Germline CDR1 reads LNHDA; CDR2 reads SQIVND (reference sequence). CDR3 region: CASSMTGFGANVLTF. The CDR3 region has the DNA TGTGCCAGTAGTATGACCGGGTTTGGGGCCAACGTCCTGACTTTC.

This clone has a handful of counts. This sequence joins TRBV27 and TRBJ1-6, with TRBD1 matching over 11 bases. In germline, CDR1 is MNHEY, CDR2 SMNVEV (reference sequence). The length of the CDR3 is 16 residues. V shed 2 bases and J 10 bases; nucleotides not matched to a gene: 7. The CDR3 spells CASSLEGDRGSSPLHF. The CDR3 DNA reads TGTGCCAGCAGTTTAGAGGGGGACAGGGGGTCGTCACCCCTCCACTTT.

The chain is built from TRBV5-1 and TRBJ2-2; D remains ambiguous. The CDR3 sequence is 13 residues long. The germline V and J ends were trimmed by 4 bases and 3 bases, with 7 bases remaining between them. The germline V gene has CDR1 SGHRS and CDR2 YFSETQ. This chain's CDR3 is CASSAGDTGELFF. CDR3 sequence (DNA): TGCGCCAGCAGCGCTGGTGACACCGGGGAGCTGTTTTTT.

The chain is built from TRBV5-1 and TRBJ2-7; 8 bases line up with TRBD2. V was clipped by 1 base and J by 2 bases; unmatched bases: 5. The CDR3 has 15 residues. The germline V gene encodes CDR1 SGHRS and CDR2 YFSETQ. CDR3 residues: CASSLKSGGPYEQYF. CDR3 DNA sequence: TGCGCCAGCAGCTTGAAATCGGGGGGGCCCTACGAGCAGTACTTC.

This chain links TRBV4-3 with TRBJ1-5; D unresolved. The V end was cut by 1 base, the J end by 3 bases, with 10 bases between. Germline V gene lookup returns CDR1 LGHNA and CDR2 YSLEER. The CDR3 has 15 residues. The CDR3 loop is CASSQGWGNNQPQHF. Written as DNA, the CDR3 is TGCGCCAGCAGCCAAGGTTGGGGAAACAATCAGCCCCAGCATTTT.

The CDR3 region has the DNA TGTGCCAGCAGTGATAATGGACAGGGCGACAATGAGCAGTTCTTC. Translation gives CASSDNGQGDNEQFF. The chain carries TRBV25-1 and TRBJ2-1; 8 bases match TRBD1. From germline, CDR1 is MGHDK and CDR2 SYGVNS. This CDR3 is built from 15 residues. V gave up 3 bases and J gave up 5 bases; unmatched junction bases: 6.

This clone was seen only once. The J gene is TRBJ2-7, the V gene TRBV20-1; no firm D call. The germline V gene encodes CDR1 DFQATT and CDR2 SNEGSKA (reference sequence). The CDR3 covers 11 residues. The V end lost 6 bases, the J end lost 3 bases, and 9 bases lay between the germline ends. The CDR3 nucleotides read TGCAGTGCCGACGGCCTCTACGAGCAGTACTTC. Protein: CSADGLYEQYF.